The 2 T cell receptor beta chains given below trace back to one sample, sequenced in a study of T cells after yellow fever vaccination. TCRdb processed the 5' RACE reads anew with MiXCR; each CDR3 protein has one entry. This sample yields around 500,000 distinct CDR3 sequences, of which around a fifth are seen a single time; around 16% belongs to the top ten. This sample comprised PBMCs, obtained around 3 weeks after the first yellow fever vaccination. Receptors were obtained from a man younger than 30 who received the YFV17D yellow fever vaccine.

The chain combines TRBV12-3 or TRBV12-4 with TRBJ2-3; no reliable D call. V was clipped by 4 bases and J by 6 bases, with 17 bases between them. This CDR3 comprises 15 residues. Here the CDR3 reads CASSSSLVAADTQYF. In nucleotides, the CDR3 is TGTGCCAGCAGTTCCTCCCTAGTGGCCGCGGATACGCAGTATTTT.

In its sample, this clonotype was seen a few times. The chain recombines TRBV7-9 with TRBJ2-1; possibly TRBD2 for D (6 bases). Germline lookup yields CDR1 SEHNR and CDR2 FQNEAQ (reference sequence). The CDR3 is 15 residues long. V was clipped by 5 bases and J by 6 bases, with 17 bases between them. CDR3 loop: CASSPRGKGFNEQFF. CDR3 in DNA: TGTGCCAGCAGCCCCCGGGGGAAGGGTTTCAATGAGCAGTTCTTC.